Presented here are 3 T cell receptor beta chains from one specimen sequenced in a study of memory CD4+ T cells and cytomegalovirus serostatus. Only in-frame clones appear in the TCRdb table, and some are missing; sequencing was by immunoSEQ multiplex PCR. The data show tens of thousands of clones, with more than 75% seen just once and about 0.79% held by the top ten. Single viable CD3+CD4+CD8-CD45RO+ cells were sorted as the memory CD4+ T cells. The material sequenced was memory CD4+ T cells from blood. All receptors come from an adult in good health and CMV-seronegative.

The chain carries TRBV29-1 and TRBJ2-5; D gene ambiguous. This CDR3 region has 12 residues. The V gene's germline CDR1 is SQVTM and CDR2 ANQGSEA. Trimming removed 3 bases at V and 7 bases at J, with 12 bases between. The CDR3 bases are TGCAGCGTTGAGAGTCTCGGCAGGACCCAGTACTTC. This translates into CSVESLGRTQYF.

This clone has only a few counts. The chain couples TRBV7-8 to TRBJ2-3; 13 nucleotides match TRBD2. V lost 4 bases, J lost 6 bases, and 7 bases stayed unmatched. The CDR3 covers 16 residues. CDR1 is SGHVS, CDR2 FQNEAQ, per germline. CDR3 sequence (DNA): TGTGCCAGCAGCTGGGGACTAGCGGGGAGGTGGGATACGCAGTATTTT. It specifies CASSWGLAGRWDTQYF.

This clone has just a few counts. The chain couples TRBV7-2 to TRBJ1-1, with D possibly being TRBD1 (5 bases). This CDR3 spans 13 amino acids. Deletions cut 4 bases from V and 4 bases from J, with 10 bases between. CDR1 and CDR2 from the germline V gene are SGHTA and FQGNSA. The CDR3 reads CASSSGRGTEAFF. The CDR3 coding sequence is TGTGCCAGCAGCTCAGGGAGAGGCACTGAAGCTTTCTTT.